The clone carrying this T cell receptor (beta chain) was seen just once. Its antigen is unidentified. Trimming left V 6 bases short and J 3 bases short, with 18 bases between. Germline CDR1 SGHRS, CDR2 YFSETQ. The CDR3 extends over 16 amino acids. The entry originates in a study of sequential checkpoint blockade in melanoma. Study-level background: 90 to 95 pretreatment tumor DNA samples were TCRβ immunosequenced. After nivolumab or ipilimumab alone, about 22 patients had week-13 rebiopsies.

Treatment given: randomized to nivolumab then ipilimumab (arm A) or the reverse (arm B). None of the patients previously received DNA-damaging chemotherapy. Notes on the study in general: Mutational load did not correlate with tumor T-cell fraction or clonality.

Only in-frame clones appear in the TCRdb table, and some are missing; sequencing was by immunoSEQ multiplex PCR. Here the sample spans about 3,000 clones, roughly a fifth being singletons. J is TRBJ2-2 and V is TRBV5-1; D ambiguous. The sample was tumor tissue (inferred from file names), taken from a patient given nivolumab and ipilimumab in sequence. The TCR comes from a human donor with melanoma. CDR3 in DNA: TGCGCCAGCAACAAAAGTCCGGGTAGAGACACCGGGGAGCTGTTTTTT. This translates into CASNKSPGRDTGELFF. The full variable domain, completed using reference TRBV5-1 and TRBJ2-2, is KAGVTQTPRYLIKTRGQQVTLSCSPISGHRSVSWYQQTPGQGLQFLFEYFSETQRNKGNFPGRFSGRQFSNSRSEMNVSTLELGDSALYLCASNKSPGRDTGELFFGEGSRLTVL.